This T cell receptor (beta chain) was captured in a study of cytomegalovirus exposure and HLA in healthy donors. Findings and caveats of the study: The classifier reportedly diagnosed cytomegalovirus status with high specificity and sensitivity. The study designated 164 TCR beta chains cytomegalovirus-associated. Subsequent analysis revealed that first-cohort TCR clusters tended to co-occur in the 130 or so validation repertoires.

Sequencing was performed with immunoSEQ multiplex PCR; in TCRdb, only in-frame clones are kept and a portion is missing. The sample carries some 68,000 clones, roughly 96% recorded once. With regard to this clone: Antigen specificity is unknown.

CDR1 is SGHNT and CDR2 is YENEEA in the germline V gene. CDR3 length: 13 amino acids. V gave up 3 bases and J gave up 1 base, with 6 bases separating them. The receptor was isolated from a man between 18 and 29 years old in good health and CMV-seronegative. Material for sequencing was PBMCs. The chain has TRBV11-3 and TRBJ1-1, with TRBD1 as a possible D gene (5 bases). The CDR3 DNA reads TGTGCCAGCAGCTTGGACACGAACACTGAAGCTTTCTTT. Translation gives CASSLDTNTEAFF.